This T cell receptor beta chain originates from a study of shared clonotypes between healthy human individuals. On the study more broadly: With ages of 18 to 49, the donors were a couple of women and a few men. A donor's plate count was three for CD4 naive and three for CD4 memory; CD8 naive had two and CD8 memory one.

The CDR3 loop spans 15 amino acids. Germline trimming cut 7 bases from V and 6 bases from J; bases unmatched to any gene: 11. CDR1 is MGHDK and CDR2 is SYGVNS in the germline V gene. Using immunoSEQ multiplex PCR, the repertoire was profiled, and TCRdb retains in-frame clones only, with some absent. The sample yields about 230,000 clones, 65% seen once. Study findings and constraints: Tissues were not sampled, only blood, and their repertoires likely differ.

This clone was counted a single time. Its antigen remains unidentified. This chain uses TRBV25-1 with TRBJ2-7, with 11 bases fitting TRBD1. The source material was memory CD4+ T cells sorted from blood. Subset: CD45RA-negative fraction. This TCR was recovered from a man aged 30-40 years in good health. CDR3: CASTQGTGGFGEQYF. The CDR3 DNA is TGTGCCAGCACCCAGGGGACAGGGGGATTTGGCGAGCAGTACTTC.